This TCR beta chain originates from a study of cytomegalovirus exposure and HLA in healthy donors. Germline CDR1 reads LNHNV; CDR2 reads YYDKDF (reference sequence). V shed 0 bases and J 5 bases; nucleotides not matched to a gene: 3. This CDR3 region has 15 residues. The PCR used 60 Vbeta and 13 Jbeta primers. TCRdb keeps only in-frame clones here, not all; method: immunoSEQ multiplex PCR. Its listing shows more than 130,000 clones. Points from the study as a whole: Previously analyzed data showed that most TCR beta V segments were productive at a frequency of about 87% or about 30%. Immune exposure was documented only through CMV serostatus. The authors listed some 160 TCR beta chains as cytomegalovirus-associated.

As regards this clone: The antigen is unknown.

V and J are TRBV15 and TRBJ1-5; 8 bases align to TRBD1. The sequence was obtained from a man aged 35 to 55 in good health and CMV-seronegative. The sequenced material came from PBMCs. CDR3 DNA sequence: TGTGCCACCAGCAGAGACATGACAGGGGATCAGCCCCAGCATTTT. Translated, it gives CATSRDMTGDQPQHF. Complete variable domain (other parts from reference TRBV15 and TRBJ1-5): DAMVIQNPRYQVTQFGKPVTLSCSQTLNHNVMYWYQQKSSQAPKLLFHYYDKDFNNEADTPDNFQSRRPNTSFCFLDIRSPGLGDTAMYLCATSRDMTGDQPQHFGDGTRLSIL.